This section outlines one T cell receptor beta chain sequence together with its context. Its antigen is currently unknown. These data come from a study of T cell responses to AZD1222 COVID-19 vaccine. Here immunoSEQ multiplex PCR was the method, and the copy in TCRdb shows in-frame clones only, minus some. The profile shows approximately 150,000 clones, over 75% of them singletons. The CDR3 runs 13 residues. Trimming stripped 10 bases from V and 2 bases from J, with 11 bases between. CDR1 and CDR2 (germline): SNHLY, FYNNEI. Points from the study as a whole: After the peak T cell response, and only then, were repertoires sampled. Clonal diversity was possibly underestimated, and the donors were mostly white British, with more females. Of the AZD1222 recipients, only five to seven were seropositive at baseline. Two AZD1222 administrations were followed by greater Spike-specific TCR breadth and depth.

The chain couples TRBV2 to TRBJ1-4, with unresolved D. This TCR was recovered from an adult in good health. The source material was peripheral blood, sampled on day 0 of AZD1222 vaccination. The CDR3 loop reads CATQPSTNEKLFF. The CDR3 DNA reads TGTGCCACCCAACCAAGCACTAATGAAAAACTGTTTTTT.